A selection of T cell receptor beta chains follows, all from one sample in a study of CD8 T cell repertoires and HIV-1 epitope variants. Sequencing used immunoSEQ multiplex PCR; TCRdb keeps in-frame clones, though not all of them. The sample has under 100,000 clones; over 70% are singletons. Sequenced material: uncultured baseline CD8+ T cells from peripheral blood mononuclear cells (PBMCs). These receptors were collected from a male donor with HIV. The CDR3 runs from the conserved cysteine through the conserved F or W.

TRBJ2-1,TRBV7-8,CASSLGKRSEQFF
TRBJ1-1,TRBV9,CASSDHRGNTEAFF
TRBJ2-7,TRBV7-8,CASSLSGEYEQYF
TRBJ1-2,TRBV6-4,CASSDRRAEANYGYTF
TRBJ2-3,TRBV5-1,CASSPGLAGGPDTQYF
TRBJ1-2,TRBV6-6,CASTPLRTEIWNGYTF
TRBJ1-4,TRBV28,CASSLATGSEKLFF
TRBJ1-5,TRBV21-1,CASSILGQGYSHNQPQHF
TRBJ1-1,TRBV6-1,CASSERRNTEAFF
TRBJ1-2,TRBV29-1,CSVSPPEGGRIGYTF
TRBJ2-1,TRBV19,CASTTGTGAVGYNEQFF
TRBJ2-3,TRBV9,CASSVLPYDTQYF
TRBJ1-2,TRBV28,CASGSGQGGYGYTF
TRBJ1-1,TRBV6-1,CASSATGGNTEAFF
TRBJ1-6,TRBV4-3,CASSHFRTGGISPLHF
TRBJ2-2,TRBV7-2,CASRQWDRTGELFF
TRBJ2-7,TRBV12-5,CARSSGTPGEANEQYF
TRBJ1-2,TRBV5-2,CASSQDPPDLDYGYTF
TRBJ2-7,TRBV11-2,CASSYLAGVGEQYF
TRBJ1-2,TRBV19,CASSGSGTGGRGYTF
TRBJ1-1,TRBV7-9,CASSPRGNEAFF
TRBJ2-1,TRBV7-9,CASSPITPLAGGYNEQFF
TRBJ2-5,TRBV7-4,CASSSWDFQETQYF
TRBJ1-1,TRBV5-1,CASSWGGGGTEAFF
TRBJ1-1,TRBV13,CASSLGGGQGFTEAFF
TRBJ2-5,TRBV2,CASREQGARETQYF
TRBJ1-1,TRBV4-1,CASSQGQGGNTEAFF
TRBJ1-1,TRBV10-3,CAISVTAGLNTEAFF
TRBJ2-2,TRBV19,CASSPLGGTAGELFF
TRBJ2-3,TRBV5-6,CASSLELAGRADTQYF
TRBJ2-7,TRBV5-4,CASSLIGQGYEQYF
TRBJ2-7,TRBV7-2,CASSPIFRTSYEQYF
TRBJ2-5,TRBV28,CASSPTGDRETQYF
TRBJ1-2,TRBV7-9,CASSSGLGQGESYGYTF
TRBJ2-3,TRBV9,CASSVGMGSGSTDTQYF
TRBJ1-5,TRBV6-5,CASSYSAGQPQHF
TRBJ2-7,TRBV19,CASSKGLAGESYEQYF
TRBJ2-7,TRBV27,CASSSLAGGYEQYF
TRBJ2-7,TRBV9,CASSVDGGASSYEQYF
TRBJ1-6,TRBV9,CASSATGANSPLHF
TRBJ1-2,TRBV7-2,CASSLGAGGSSGYTF
TRBJ1-3,TRBV15,CATSRALSGNTIYF
TRBJ1-4,TRBV9,CASSATGEEKLFF
TRBJ1-3,TRBV12-5,CASGDPQGVTIYF
TRBJ2-1,TRBV6-6,CASSYFDRDNEQFF
TRBJ2-1,TRBV30,CAWSALWGARGSYNEQFF
TRBJ2-1,TRBV9,CASSVGGGASSYNEQFF
TRBJ2-1,TRBV27,CASSINQGVGDEQFF